The source of this TCR beta chain is a study of PD-L1 blockade in urothelial cancer. Study at large: T cell content in blood samples showed a median of 141,255.

Time point meaning: peripheral blood 6 weeks after treatment start. The number of samples from each patient was between 1 and 8, taken pretreatment and on-treatment. The CDR3 runs 14 residues. Germline V gene sequence: CDR1 LGHNA, CDR2 YNFKEQ. Trimming cost V 0 bases and J 7 bases; bases outside gene matches: 5. Each PCR reaction had synthetic TCR analog templates spiked into it. Measured with immunoSEQ multiplex PCR; TCRdb has only the in-frame clones, and not every one. Among just under 45,000 clones listed, about four fifths were seen once. V usage is TRBV4-2 and J usage is TRBJ1-1; 7 bases fit TRBD1. This TCR was sampled from a man between 60 and 75 years old with urothelial cancer. Sequencing was performed on PBMCs, taken around atezolizumab (anti-PD-L1) treatment. The CDR3 DNA is TGTGCCAGCAGCCAAGATTTCAGGGACAGTGAAGCTTTCTTT. It yields the protein CASSQDFRDSEAFF.